Each of the 23 T cell receptor beta chains below was sequenced from the same sample in a study of T cells after yellow fever vaccination. From the 5' RACE reads, TCRdb called clonotypes with MiXCR, one entry per CDR3 protein. The sample gives a few hundred thousand distinct CDR3 sequences, around 3.6% of which show up once; 20% to 30% is in the top ten. This specimen consisted of PBMCs, obtained on the day of the yellow fever booster vaccination. The origin of the receptors is a man younger than 35 who received the YFV17D yellow fever vaccine.

This clonotype was picked up many times. This sequence joins TRBV18 and TRBJ1-4; 7 nucleotides agree with TRBD1. The CDR3 is 16 amino acids. V shed 1 base and J 4 bases; nucleotides not matched to a gene: 6. CDR1 and CDR2 from the germline V gene are KGHSH and LQKENI. Here the CDR3 reads CASSPLADRRNEKLFF. CDR3 coding DNA: TGTGCCAGCTCACCACTGGCGGACAGGCGTAATGAAAAACTGTTTTTT.

This clonotype has more than one count but fewer than ten. The chain joins TRBV7-2 to TRBJ1-5, with TRBD1 matching over 8 bases. Germline CDR1 and CDR2: SGHTA and FQGNSA. This CDR3 has 15 amino acids. After removal of 4 bases from V and 3 bases from J, the junction contained 5 bases not matched to a gene. DNA of the CDR3: TGTGCCAGCAGCTATCGGACAGGGAACAATCAGCCCCAGCATTTT. Translated: CASSYRTGNNQPQHF. The whole variable domain, filled in from reference TRBV7-2 and TRBJ1-5, reads GAGVSQSPSNKVTEKGKDVELRCDPISGHTALYWYRQSLGQGLEFLIYFQGNSAPDKSGLPSDRFSAERTGGSVSTLTIQRTQQEDSAVYLCASSYRTGNNQPQHFGDGTRLSIL.

This clonotype was counted at least ten times. The chain couples TRBV12-3 or TRBV12-4 to TRBJ2-5; D is ambiguous. CDR3 length equals 12 residues. V lost 8 bases to trimming and J lost 0 bases, with 7 bases between them. The CDR3 sequence is CASGLDQETQYF. The CDR3 DNA is TGTGCCAGCGGGCTAGACCAAGAGACCCAGTACTTC.

This clonotype showed up many times. V is TRBV20-1 and J is TRBJ2-1; possibly TRBD2 for D (6 bases). This CDR3 contains 12 residues. Germline lookup yields CDR1 DFQATT and CDR2 SNEGSKA (reference sequence). V dropped 7 bases and J dropped 1 base, with 8 bases sitting between them. The CDR3 reads CSGTISYNEQFF. CDR3 coding DNA: TGCAGTGGGACTATTTCCTACAATGAGCAGTTCTTC.

This clonotype was counted at least ten times. CDR3 DNA: TGTGCCAGCAGCTTAACGATTGAAGGGGCGAACACCGGGGAGCTGTTTTTT. As protein: CASSLTIEGANTGELFF. The chain has TRBV7-3 and TRBJ2-2; D is perhaps TRBD1 (5 bases). CDR3 length: 17 residues. The germline gives CDR1 SGHTA, CDR2 FQGTGA. The ends were cut back, 0 bases at V and 0 bases at J, with 11 bases in the middle.

This clonotype was recorded many times. V is TRBV6-5 and J is TRBJ2-1; possibly TRBD1 for D (6 bases). The CDR3 has 15 residues. Germline CDR1 is MNHEY and CDR2 is SVGAGI. Trimming pared 0 bases from V and 1 base from J, leaving 7 bases between. DNA for the CDR3: TGTGCCAGCAGTTACTCGGGACAATCCTACAATGAGCAGTTCTTC. As protein: CASSYSGQSYNEQFF.

This rearrangement joins TRBV24-1 to TRBJ2-7; TRBD1 matches 10 bases. J was trimmed by 6 bases and V by 3 bases; bases with no gene match: 7. The CDR3 is 15 amino acids. From germline, CDR1 is KGHDR and CDR2 SFDVKD. CDR3 amino acids: CATSDPRTGGSEQYF. In DNA, the CDR3 is TGTGCCACCAGTGATCCCCGGACAGGGGGGTCCGAGCAGTACTTC.

The chain employs TRBV29-1 and TRBJ1-5; 7 bases map to TRBD1. The CDR3 runs to 14 residues. Trimming cost V 7 bases and J 3 bases; bases outside gene matches: 9. The germline V gene has CDR1 SQVTM and CDR2 ANQGSEA. The CDR3 DNA sequence: TGCAGCGCTATTACAGGGGCCACCAATCAGCCCCAGCATTTT. It translates to CSAITGATNQPQHF. Drawing the rest from reference TRBV29-1 and TRBJ1-5, the complete variable domain is SAVISQKPSRDICQRGTSLTIQCQVDSQVTMMFWYRQQPGQSLTLIATANQGSEATYESGFVIDKFPISRPNLTFSTLTVSNMSPEDSSIYLCSAITGATNQPQHFGDGTRLSIL.

The sample holds many counts of this clonotype. The chain uses TRBV7-9 and TRBJ1-6; D might be TRBD1 (5 bases). Trimming stripped 1 base from V and 14 bases from J, with 9 bases between. CDR1 and CDR2 from the germline V gene are SEHNR and FQNEAQ (reference sequence). This CDR3 region has 12 residues. The CDR3 protein is CASSLEGQALHF. The CDR3, as DNA: TGTGCCAGCAGCTTAGAAGGACAAGCCCTCCACTTT.

Remarks on this clonotype: A read error may explain this, as a much larger clone is one base away. The chain joins TRBV5-1 to TRBJ2-7, with D possibly matching TRBD1 (5 bases). This CDR3 has 13 amino acids. Germline V gene data show CDR1 as SGHRS and CDR2 as YFSETQ. Trimming removed 2 bases from V and 6 bases from J, with 12 bases in between. Here the CDR3 reads CASSFLDSFEQYV. In DNA form, the CDR3 reads TGCGCCAGCAGCTTTCTCGACAGCTTCGAGCAGTACGTC.

This clonotype was counted ten times or more. V and J are TRBV28 and TRBJ2-3, with TRBD1 matching 10 bases. There are 17 residues in the CDR3. V shed 4 bases, J shed 6 bases, and the junction held 13 bases outside the gene matches. From germline, CDR1 is MDHEN and CDR2 SYDVKM. Here the CDR3 reads CASSYRQGAIKGDTQYF. The DNA of the CDR3 is TGTGCCAGCAGTTACCGACAGGGGGCCATAAAGGGGGATACGCAGTATTTT.

V and J are TRBV5-1 and TRBJ2-3; the D is unclear. The CDR3 length is 17 residues. Trimming stripped 0 bases from V and 0 bases from J, with 14 bases between. From germline, CDR1 is SGHRS and CDR2 YFSETQ. In DNA, the CDR3 is TGCGCCAGCAGCTTGGCCGCCGCAGGAGCTAGCACAGATACGCAGTATTTT. Translated: CASSLAAAGASTDTQYF.

This clonotype was seen a few times. The chain has TRBV12-3 or TRBV12-4 and TRBJ1-5, with 7 positions matching TRBD1. V gave up 3 bases and J gave up 5 bases; unmatched junction bases: 4. There are 14 residues in the CDR3. DNA for the CDR3: TGTGCCAGCAGTTTCCGGGACAGTCATCAGCCCCAGCATTTT. The encoded protein is CASSFRDSHQPQHF.

This clonotype was detected many times. V is TRBV9 and J is TRBJ1-4; 8 positions agree with TRBD1. CDR1 and CDR2 (germline): SGDLS, YYNGEE. Trimming took 0 bases from V and 5 from J; bases not matched to a gene: 3. The CDR3 consists of 15 residues. CDR3 protein: CASSVGTGLNEKLFF. DNA for the CDR3: TGTGCCAGCAGCGTAGGGACAGGGCTCAATGAAAAACTGTTTTTT.

This clonotype was recorded at least ten times. This rearrangement joins TRBV5-1 to TRBJ1-1; TRBD1 is a possible D gene (6 bases). From germline, CDR1 is SGHRS and CDR2 YFSETQ. The V gene lost 3 bases and the J gene lost 5 bases, with 17 bases spanning the gap. This CDR3 is 15 amino acids long. The CDR3 here is CASSSAQGLRTEAFF. The CDR3 region has the DNA TGCGCCAGCAGCTCCGCACAGGGTCTGAGGACTGAAGCTTTCTTT. The full variable domain, its missing parts supplied by reference TRBV5-1 and TRBJ1-1, is KAGVTQTPRYLIKTRGQQVTLSCSPISGHRSVSWYQQTPGQGLQFLFEYFSETQRNKGNFPGRFSGRQFSNSRSEMNVSTLELGDSALYLCASSSAQGLRTEAFFGQGTRLTVV.

This chain uses TRBV28 with TRBJ1-2, with D possibly being TRBD1 (5 bases). Between the trimmed V and J ends, which lost 6 bases and 2 bases, there was a span of 16 bases. CDR3 length: 15 amino acids. Germline lookup yields CDR1 MDHEN and CDR2 SYDVKM. Here the CDR3 reads CASRLRLGVNYGYTF. The CDR3 DNA reads TGTGCCAGCAGGCTGAGGTTGGGGGTGAACTATGGCTACACCTTC.

This clonotype was found many times. The rearrangement joins TRBV5-1 to TRBJ2-3; TRBD1 matches 9 bases. The CDR3 is made up of 18 amino acids. CDR1 SGHRS and CDR2 YFSETQ come from the germline V gene. V lost 3 bases and J lost 4; bases outside the gene matches: 15. The CDR3 loop reads CASSSRTWTGDFPDTQYF. The DNA of the CDR3 is TGCGCCAGCAGCTCGAGGACTTGGACAGGGGATTTCCCAGATACGCAGTATTTT.

The chain couples TRBV19 to TRBJ1-5, with unresolved D. The CDR3 spans 13 residues. Germline V gene data show CDR1 as LNHDA and CDR2 as SQIVND (reference sequence). V dropped 6 bases and J dropped 0 bases, with 6 bases sitting between them. This chain's CDR3 is CASRDTSNQPQHF. CDR3 coding DNA: TGTGCCAGTAGAGATACTAGCAATCAGCCCCAGCATTTT.

In this sample, this clonotype turned up many times. V gene TRBV5-1 combines with J gene TRBJ1-2, with 9 bases fitting TRBD1. Germline loops: CDR1 SGHRS, CDR2 YFSETQ. V dropped 4 bases and J dropped 5; count of bases not matched to a gene: 12. This CDR3 comprises 16 residues. The CDR3 spells CASSPPEGQGRYGYTF. CDR3 bases: TGCGCCAGCAGCCCCCCGGAGGGACAGGGTCGTTATGGCTACACCTTC. The complete variable domain, with remaining parts taken from reference TRBV5-1 and TRBJ1-2, reads KAGVTQTPRYLIKTRGQQVTLSCSPISGHRSVSWYQQTPGQGLQFLFEYFSETQRNKGNFPGRFSGRQFSNSRSEMNVSTLELGDSALYLCASSPPEGQGRYGYTFGSGTRLTVV.

V and J are TRBV5-4 and TRBJ1-1, with D tentatively TRBD1 (6 bases). CDR3 length: 15 residues. The germline V gene has CDR1 SGHNT and CDR2 YYREEE (reference sequence). Trimming removed 4 bases at V and 1 base at J, with 14 bases between. The CDR3 protein is CASSREGGSNTEAFF. CDR3 nucleotide sequence: TGTGCCAGCAGCAGGGAGGGGGGGTCGAACACTGAAGCTTTCTTT.

This clonotype was seen only a few times. The chain couples TRBV7-9 to TRBJ2-3; 10 bases agree with TRBD2. In germline, CDR1 is SEHNR, CDR2 FQNEAQ (reference sequence). The ends lost 4 bases at V and 2 bases at J; junction bases unmatched: 12. CDR3 length equals 18 residues. This CDR3 reads CASSSKSSGGLPTDTQYF. The CDR3 nucleotides are TGTGCCAGCAGCTCCAAAAGTAGCGGGGGGCTGCCCACAGATACGCAGTATTTT. Full variable domain (remainder filled in from reference TRBV7-9 and TRBJ2-3): DTGVSQNPRHKITKRGQNVTFRCDPISEHNRLYWYRQTLGQGPEFLTYFQNEAQLEKSRLLSDRFSAERPKGSFSTLEIQRTEQGDSAMYLCASSSKSSGGLPTDTQYFGPGTRLTVL.

This clonotype was detected ten times or more. This chain uses TRBV12-3 or TRBV12-4 with TRBJ1-4; no reliable D call. This CDR3 contains 14 residues. Trimming took off 6 bases at V and 5 bases at J, with 13 bases between the two ends. Here the CDR3 reads CASRPWAENEKLFF. CDR3 bases: TGTGCCAGCAGACCCTGGGCGGAGAATGAAAAACTGTTTTTT.

This clonotype was detected only a few times. This chain joins TRBV19 and TRBJ1-5, with D possibly TRBD1 on 5 matching bases. Trimming shortened V by 0 bases and J by 6 bases, and 9 bases separated the two germline ends. CDR1 and CDR2 (germline): LNHDA, SQIVND (reference sequence). There are 14 residues in the CDR3. The CDR3 DNA reads as TGTGCCAGTAGTATAGAGGGGGATGGTCAGCCCCAGCATTTT. As protein: CASSIEGDGQPQHF.